This TCR beta chain comes out of a study of OX40 agonist ivuxolimab in advanced cancers. Study summary: Head and neck, renal cell, melanoma or hepatocellular carcinoma were the cancers that dose-escalation patients had.

To note about this clone: Its antigen remains unknown.

Study-level points and caveats: CD8+ T cells were the subset that, on average, had more expanded clones than CD4+.

Profiled with immunoSEQ multiplex PCR; TCRdb holds only in-frame clones, not every one. Of tens of thousands of clones listed, around 94% are singletons. V lost 3 bases and J lost 4, with 12 bases in between. This CDR3 region has 14 residues. CDR1 MNHEY and CDR2 SMNVEV come from the germline V gene (reference sequence). The source was CD4+ or CD8+ T cells sorted from blood, collected in a trial of the OX40 agonist ivuxolimab. The V and J genes are TRBV27 and TRBJ1-1; no firm D call. The source is an adult with an advanced solid tumor such as melanoma, head and neck, liver or kidney cancer. The CDR3 nucleotides are TGTGCCAGCAGTTTTGGGCGGGTGAGCACTGAAGCTTTCTTT. This gives the protein CASSFGRVSTEAFF.